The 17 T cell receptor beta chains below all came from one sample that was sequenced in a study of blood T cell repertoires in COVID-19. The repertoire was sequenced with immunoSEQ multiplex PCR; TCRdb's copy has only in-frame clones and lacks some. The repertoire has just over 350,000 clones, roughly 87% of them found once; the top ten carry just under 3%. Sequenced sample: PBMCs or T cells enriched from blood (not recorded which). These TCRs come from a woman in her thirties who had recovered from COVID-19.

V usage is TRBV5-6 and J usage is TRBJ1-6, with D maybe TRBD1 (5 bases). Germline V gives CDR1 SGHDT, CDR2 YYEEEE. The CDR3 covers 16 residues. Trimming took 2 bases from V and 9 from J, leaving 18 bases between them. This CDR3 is CASSFYQRRGSSPLHF. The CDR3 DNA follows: TGTGCCAGCAGCTTTTACCAAAGGAGGGGAAGTTCACCCCTCCACTTT. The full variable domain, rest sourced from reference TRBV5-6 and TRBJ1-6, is DAGVTQSPTHLIKTRGQQVTLRCSPKSGHDTVSWYQQALGQGPQFIFQYYEEEERQRGNFPDRFSGHQFPNYSSELNVNALLLGDSALYLCASSFYQRRGSSPLHFGNGTRLTVT.

Written as DNA, the CDR3 is TGTGCCAGCAGCCCCCCGGGCGCAGGGCCGTCGGATCAGCCCCAGCATTTT. This encodes CASSPPGAGPSDQPQHF. This chain connects TRBV28 to TRBJ1-5; a weak D match, TRBD1 (5 bases). Germline V CDR1 and CDR2: MDHEN, SYDVKM. V lost 6 bases and J lost 5, with 23 bases in between. The CDR3 is 17 residues long.

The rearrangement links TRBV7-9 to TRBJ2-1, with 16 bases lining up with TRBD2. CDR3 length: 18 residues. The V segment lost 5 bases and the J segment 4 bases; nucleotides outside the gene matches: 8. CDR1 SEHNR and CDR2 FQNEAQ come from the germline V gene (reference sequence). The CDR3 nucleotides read TGTGCCAGCAGCCAGTGGGGACTAGCGGGAGGGGGGTACAATGAGCAGTTCTTC. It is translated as CASSQWGLAGGGYNEQFF. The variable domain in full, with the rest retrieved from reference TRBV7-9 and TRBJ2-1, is DTGVSQNPRHKITKRGQNVTFRCDPISEHNRLYWYRQTLGQGPEFLTYFQNEAQLEKSRLLSDRFSAERPKGSFSTLEIQRTEQGDSAMYLCASSQWGLAGGGYNEQFFGPGTRLTVL.

This CDR3 reads CASSIRVLAGESNIQYF. As DNA, the CDR3 is TGTGCCAGTAGTATTCGGGTACTAGCGGGAGAGTCGAACATTCAGTACTTC. The rearrangement joins TRBV19 to TRBJ2-4, with TRBD2 identical over 11 bases. This CDR3 is 17 amino acids long. CDR1 LNHDA and CDR2 SQIVND come from the germline V gene (reference sequence). The junction had 11 bases not matched to a gene; V was cut back by 3 bases and J by 7 bases. The full variable domain, completed using reference TRBV19 and TRBJ2-4, is DGGITQSPKYLFRKEGQNVTLSCEQNLNHDAMYWYRQDPGQGLRLIYYSQIVNDFQKGDIAEGYSVSREKKESFPLTVTSAQKNPTAFYLCASSIRVLAGESNIQYFGAGTRLSVL.

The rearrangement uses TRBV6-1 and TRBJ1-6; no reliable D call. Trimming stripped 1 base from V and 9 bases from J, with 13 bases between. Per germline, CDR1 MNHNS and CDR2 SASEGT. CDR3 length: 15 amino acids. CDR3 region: CASSEGGVGSSPLHF. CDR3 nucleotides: TGTGCCAGCAGTGAAGGGGGAGTCGGGAGTTCACCCCTCCACTTT.

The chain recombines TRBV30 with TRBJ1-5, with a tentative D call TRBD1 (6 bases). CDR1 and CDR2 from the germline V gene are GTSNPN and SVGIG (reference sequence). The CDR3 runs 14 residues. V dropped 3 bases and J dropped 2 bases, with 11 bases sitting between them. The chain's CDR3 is CAWSRQAGNQPQHF. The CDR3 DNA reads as TGTGCCTGGAGCAGACAGGCGGGCAATCAGCCCCAGCATTTT.

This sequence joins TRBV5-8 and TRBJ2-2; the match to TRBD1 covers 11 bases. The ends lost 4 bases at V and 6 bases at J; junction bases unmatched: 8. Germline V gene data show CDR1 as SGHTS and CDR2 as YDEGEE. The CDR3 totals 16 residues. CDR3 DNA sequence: TGTGCCAGCAGCCCGAACGGACAGGGGGCAGCCGGGGAGCTGTTTTTT. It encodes CASSPNGQGAAGELFF.

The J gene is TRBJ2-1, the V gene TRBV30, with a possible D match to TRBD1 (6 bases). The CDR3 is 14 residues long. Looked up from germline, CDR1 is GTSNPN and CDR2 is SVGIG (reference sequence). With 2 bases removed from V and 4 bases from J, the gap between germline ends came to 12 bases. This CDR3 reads CAWSQDSPYNEQFF. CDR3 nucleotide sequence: TGTGCCTGGAGTCAGGACAGTCCTTACAATGAGCAGTTCTTC.

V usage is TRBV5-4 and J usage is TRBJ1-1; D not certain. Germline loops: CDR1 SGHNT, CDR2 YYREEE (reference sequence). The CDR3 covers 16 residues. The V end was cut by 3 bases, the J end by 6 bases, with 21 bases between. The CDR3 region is CASSSDSFRGWAEAFF. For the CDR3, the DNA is TGTGCCAGCAGCTCCGATTCATTTCGGGGATGGGCTGAAGCTTTCTTT.

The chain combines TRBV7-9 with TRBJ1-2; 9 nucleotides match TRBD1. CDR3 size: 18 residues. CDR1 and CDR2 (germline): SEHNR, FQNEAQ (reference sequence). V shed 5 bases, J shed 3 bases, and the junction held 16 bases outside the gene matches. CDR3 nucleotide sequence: TGTGCCAGCAGCCCAAACAGGGGGCAAGGTCAGCGGGACTATGGCTACACCTTC. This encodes CASSPNRGQGQRDYGYTF.

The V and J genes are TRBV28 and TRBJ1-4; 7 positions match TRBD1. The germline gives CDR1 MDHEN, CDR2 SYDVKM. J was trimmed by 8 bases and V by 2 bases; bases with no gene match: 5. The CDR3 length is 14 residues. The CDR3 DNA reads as TGTGCCAGCAGTTTAGACAGGGTTGAAGAAAAACTGTTTTTT. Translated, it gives CASSLDRVEEKLFF.

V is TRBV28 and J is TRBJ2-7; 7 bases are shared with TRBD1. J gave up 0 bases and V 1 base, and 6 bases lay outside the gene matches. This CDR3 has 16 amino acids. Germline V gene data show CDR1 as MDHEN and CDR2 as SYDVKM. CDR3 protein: CASSLFGAGGSYEQYF. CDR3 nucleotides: TGTGCCAGCAGTTTATTCGGGGCAGGGGGCTCCTACGAGCAGTACTTC.

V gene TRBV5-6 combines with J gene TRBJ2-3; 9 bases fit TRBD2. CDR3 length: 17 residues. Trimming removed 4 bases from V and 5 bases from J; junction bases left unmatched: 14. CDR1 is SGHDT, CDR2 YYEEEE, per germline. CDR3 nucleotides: TGTGCCAGCAGCAGCCCTTGGGGAGCGGGGGGAATAGATACGCAGTATTTT. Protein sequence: CASSSPWGAGGIDTQYF.

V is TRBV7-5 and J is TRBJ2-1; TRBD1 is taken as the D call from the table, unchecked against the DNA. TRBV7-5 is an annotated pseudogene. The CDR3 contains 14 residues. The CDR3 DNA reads TGTGCCAGAAGGAGAAGACAGGACTGCAATGAGCAGTTCTTC. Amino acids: CARRRRQDCNEQFF.

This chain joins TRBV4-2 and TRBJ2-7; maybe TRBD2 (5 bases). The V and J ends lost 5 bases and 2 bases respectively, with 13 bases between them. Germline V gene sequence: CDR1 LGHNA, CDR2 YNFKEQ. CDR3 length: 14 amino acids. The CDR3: CASSKEDGTYEQYF. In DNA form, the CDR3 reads TGTGCCAGCAGCAAGGAGGACGGGACCTACGAGCAGTACTTC.

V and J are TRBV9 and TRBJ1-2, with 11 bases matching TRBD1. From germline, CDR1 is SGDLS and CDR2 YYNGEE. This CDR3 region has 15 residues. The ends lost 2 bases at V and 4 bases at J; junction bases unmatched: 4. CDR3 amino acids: CASSVDRGLGYGYTF. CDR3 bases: TGTGCCAGCAGCGTGGACAGGGGGCTGGGCTATGGCTACACCTTC.

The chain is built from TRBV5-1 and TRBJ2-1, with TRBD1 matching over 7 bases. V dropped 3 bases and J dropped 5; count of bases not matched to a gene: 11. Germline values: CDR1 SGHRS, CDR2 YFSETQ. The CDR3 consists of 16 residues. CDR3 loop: CASSSHDTGTDNEQFF. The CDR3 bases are TGCGCCAGCAGCTCGCATGATACCGGGACAGACAATGAGCAGTTCTTC.